Listed below are T cell receptor beta chains from one sample, sequenced in a study of T-cell memory formation after mild COVID-19. In TCRdb, the 5' RACE reads were re-called with MiXCR into one record per CDR3 protein. The table lists roughly 50,000 distinct CDR3 sequences, 9.5% of them singletons. The specimen sequenced was PBMCs or a T cell subset sorted from them (not recorded which). The receptors derive from a man between 18 and 35 years old who had mild COVID-19 (a few samples of this study predate the infection). Cell type and time point are not known. Both conserved end residues are part of each CDR3.

V,J,CDR3
TRBV7-9,TRBJ2-5,CASSQDSSLGAQYF
TRBV5-1,TRBJ2-1,CASSLESSYNEQFF
TRBV5-1,TRBJ2-3,CASSLGLAGRTDTQYF
TRBV7-3,TRBJ2-2,CASGKTPTGELFF
TRBV2,TRBJ2-1,CASRVTSGGKNEQFF
TRBV4-1,TRBJ1-4,CASSRTLGQAQEKLFF
TRBV2,TRBJ2-5,CASRSEETQYF
TRBV24-1,TRBJ2-1,CATPEVYAYNEQFF
TRBV6-2/TRBV6-3,TRBJ1-5,CASSTGTGDLPQHF
TRBV6-5,TRBJ2-1,CASSYGGGSYNEQFF
TRBV12-3/TRBV12-4,TRBJ1-1,CASSLAGTVAFF